This record covers a single T cell receptor (beta chain). Its antigen is still unknown. Trimming cost V 5 bases and J 4 bases; bases outside gene matches: 4. The germline gives CDR1 MNHNS, CDR2 SASEGT. The CDR3 has 15 residues. Constant-region reverse primers amplified full-length variable regions, followed by semi-nested Nested Universal Primer A PCR. TCRdb itself ran the 5' RACE reads through MiXCR, one entry per CDR3 protein. The sample carries tens of thousands of distinct CDR3 sequences, around 26% recorded once. The study's findings and limits: Tumor Treg TCRs overlapped most with tumor naive CD4+ cells.

CD4+CD45RO+CD25- cells were isolated as memory CD4+ T cells. The chain links TRBV6-1 to TRBJ2-5; 13 nucleotides line up with TRBD2. The receptor comes from a female donor with breast cancer. The specimen sequenced was tumor-infiltrating memory CD4+ T cells sorted from the breast tumor. The sample's subset: memory CD4+ T cells, CD4+CD45RO+CD25-. The CDR3 reads CASSLTSGGAETQYF. The CDR3 coding sequence is TGTGCCAGCAGTCTAACTAGCGGGGGGGCAGAGACCCAGTACTTC.